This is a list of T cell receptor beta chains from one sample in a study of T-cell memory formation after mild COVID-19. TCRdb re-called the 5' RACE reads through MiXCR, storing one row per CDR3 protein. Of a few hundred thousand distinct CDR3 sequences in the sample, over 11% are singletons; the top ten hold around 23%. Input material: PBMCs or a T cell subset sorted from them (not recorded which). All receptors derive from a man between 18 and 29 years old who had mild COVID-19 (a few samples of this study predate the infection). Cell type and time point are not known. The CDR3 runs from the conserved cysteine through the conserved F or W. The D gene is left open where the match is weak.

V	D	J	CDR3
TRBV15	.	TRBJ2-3	CATSKRLWSTDTQYF
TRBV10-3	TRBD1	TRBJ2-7	CAISESDRASYEQYF
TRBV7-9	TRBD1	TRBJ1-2	CASSFGTDANYGYTF
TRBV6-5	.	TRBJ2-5	CASSSDSLGFGETQYF
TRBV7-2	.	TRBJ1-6	CASSHDPGSPLHF
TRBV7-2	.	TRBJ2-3	CASSLVGGADTQYF
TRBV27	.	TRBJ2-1	CASTQAWGTTGNEQFF
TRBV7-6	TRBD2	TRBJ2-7	CASSHRTSGNYEQYF
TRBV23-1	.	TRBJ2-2	CASSHTNRDTGELFF
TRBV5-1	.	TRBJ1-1	CASSLTLGSTEAFF
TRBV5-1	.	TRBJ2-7	CASSTTTEGWGEQYF
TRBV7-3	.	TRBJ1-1	CASSPTTNTEAFF
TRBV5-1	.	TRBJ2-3	CASSRLSDTQYF